Listed below are T cell receptor beta chains from one sample, sequenced in a study of T-cell memory formation after mild COVID-19. TCRdb analysed the 5' RACE reads with MiXCR anew, one entry per CDR3 protein. The sample has around 140,000 distinct CDR3 sequences, 15% to 20% seen once. Sequenced material: PBMCs or a T cell subset sorted from them (not recorded which). Receptors originate from an adult woman who had mild COVID-19 (a few samples of this study predate the infection). Cell type and time point are not known. Both conserved end residues are part of each CDR3. The D gene is left open where the match is weak. Not all rows give a size; the values are once, few, many and, for expanded clones, a class.

CDR3 protein: CASSLGAGRLYETQYF
CDR3 DNA: TGTGCCAGCAGCTTAGGGGCAGGGAGATTGTACGAGACCCAGTACTTC
clone size: few
J gene: TRBJ2-5
V gene: TRBV7-7
D gene: .

CDR3 protein: CASSSTRHITDTQYF
CDR3 DNA: TGTGCCAGCAGTTCGACTAGACACATCACAGATACGCAGTATTTT
clone size: few
J gene: TRBJ2-3
V gene: TRBV6-5
D gene: .

CDR3 protein: CSAPRGDRVTDEQFF
CDR3 DNA: TGCAGTGCTCCCCGGGGGGACAGGGTCACGGATGAGCAGTTCTTC
clone size: .
J gene: TRBJ2-1
V gene: TRBV20-1
D gene: TRBD1

CDR3 protein: CASRSGRREMGETQYF
CDR3 DNA: TGTGCAAGCAGGTCGGGTCGGCGGGAGATGGGAGAGACCCAGTACTTC
clone size: few
J gene: TRBJ2-5
V gene: TRBV6-6
D gene: TRBD2

CDR3 protein: CASIGTGNTGELFF
CDR3 DNA: TGCGCCAGCATAGGGACAGGGAACACCGGGGAGCTGTTTTTT
clone size: .
J gene: TRBJ2-2
V gene: TRBV5-1
D gene: TRBD1

CDR3 protein: CASSLGSRWGNEQFF
CDR3 DNA: TGCGCCAGCAGCTTGGGGTCCCGTTGGGGCAATGAGCAGTTCTTC
clone size: .
J gene: TRBJ2-1
V gene: TRBV5-1
D gene: .

CDR3 protein: CASSGQNYGYTF
CDR3 DNA: TGTGCCAGCAGCGGACAGAACTATGGCTACACCTTC
clone size: few
J gene: TRBJ1-2
V gene: TRBV6-6
D gene: .

CDR3 protein: CASSSLDIQFF
CDR3 DNA: TGTGCCAGCAGTTCCCTAGACATACAGTTCTTC
clone size: many
J gene: TRBJ2-1
V gene: TRBV12-3/TRBV12-4
D gene: .

CDR3 protein: CATSDSGDTNYGYTF
CDR3 DNA: TGTGCCACCAGTGACTCGGGGGATACTAACTATGGCTACACCTTC
clone size: few
J gene: TRBJ1-2
V gene: TRBV24-1
D gene: .

CDR3 protein: CATRGQGTQPQHF
CDR3 DNA: TGTGCCACCCGCGGACAGGGCACTCAGCCCCAGCATTTT
clone size: .
J gene: TRBJ1-5
V gene: TRBV7-2
D gene: TRBD1

CDR3 protein: CASSLVASGRRGEQFF
CDR3 DNA: TGTGCCAGCAGCTTAGTGGCTAGCGGGAGACGGGGTGAGCAGTTCTTC
clone size: .
J gene: TRBJ2-1
V gene: TRBV7-2
D gene: TRBD2